This is a list of T cell receptor beta chains from one sample in a study of a mutant IDH1 vaccine in newly diagnosed glioma. Antigens for these TCRs are unknown. The protocol was immunoSEQ multiplex PCR, while the TCRdb copy is restricted to in-frame clones and leaves out a portion. The data hold about 56,000 clones, with about 86% observed a single time. The source material was PBMCs, sampled from a glioma patient whose treatment included an IDH1 peptide vaccine. These receptors came from a man in his forties with glioma. Both conserved end residues are part of each CDR3. D genes are given only for firm matches. Only some rows state a clone size, as once, few, many or a class for expanded clones.

j_call d_call clone_size v_call cdr3_nt cdr3_aa
TRBJ2-1 TRBD2 NA TRBV7-2 TGTGCCAGCCGCGGGAGGGCCATCTACAATGAGCAGTTCTTC CASRGRAIYNEQFF
TRBJ2-7 TRBD1 NA TRBV11-2 TGTGCCAGCAGCTTAGGGACAGGGGCCAACTACGAGCAGTACTTC CASSLGTGANYEQYF
TRBJ2-3 TRBD2 NA TRBV27 TGTGCCAGCAGTTTAAAGGGTCGGCGGGAGGTTGCGGATACGCAGTATTTT CASSLKGRREVADTQYF
TRBJ2-3 TRBD2 NA TRBV10-3 TGTGCCATCAGTGAGTACAGCGGAGCGGGAGCTTTCACAGATACGCAGTATTTT CAISEYSGAGAFTDTQYF
TRBJ2-7 NA NA TRBV13 TGTGCCAGCAGCTTGGAGTGGCGCGAGCAGTACTTC CASSLEWREQYF
TRBJ2-7 NA NA TRBV6-5 TGTGCCAGCAGTCGAGGACAGCCGTCCTCCTACGAGCAGTACTTC CASSRGQPSSYEQYF
TRBJ1-1 TRBD1 NA TRBV29-1 TGCAGCGTTGAAGGACAGGGAAACACTGAAGCTTTCTTT CSVEGQGNTEAFF
TRBJ1-2 TRBD1 NA TRBV19 TGTGCCAGTAGTCCCACGACAGGGAATGGCTACACCTTC CASSPTTGNGYTF
TRBJ1-2 NA NA TRBV6-5 TGTGCCAGCAGGTCCCCAGGCGAACCTAACTATGGCTACACCTTC CASRSPGEPNYGYTF
TRBJ2-1 NA once TRBV7-3 TGTGCCAGCAGCCCCCAGGGGGGCCCCCTTGAGCAGTTCTTC CASSPQGGPLEQFF
TRBJ2-7 NA NA TRBV7-8 TGTGCCAGCAGCTTAAATCTGGCAGGGAAGGGGTACGAGCAGTACTTC CASSLNLAGKGYEQYF
TRBJ2-7 NA NA TRBV7-6 TGTGCCAGCAGCCGAGACAATTCCTACGAGCAGTACTTC CASSRDNSYEQYF
TRBJ2-1 TRBD2 NA TRBV28 TGTGCCAGCACTACTAGCGGGAGAGGCGCTGAGCAGTTCTTC CASTTSGRGAEQFF
TRBJ2-3 NA NA TRBV7-9 TGTGCCAGCAGTCCAGTACTAGGTAGCACAGATACGCAGTATTTT CASSPVLGSTDTQYF
TRBJ2-2 NA NA TRBV7-8 TGTGCCAGCAGCTTGGGGGGGGCGACCGGGGAGCTGTTTTTT CASSLGGATGELFF
TRBJ2-7 TRBD1 NA TRBV6-5 TGTGCCAGCGCCGGGACAGGCTACGAGCAGTACTTC CASAGTGYEQYF
TRBJ1-5 TRBD1 NA TRBV7-2 TGTGCCAGCAGCTCCGGGACAGTTAATCAGCCCCAGCATTTT CASSSGTVNQPQHF
TRBJ2-1 TRBD2 NA TRBV7-3 TGTGCCAGCAGCTCGAGCGGGAGGAATAGGTATGAGCAGTTCTTC CASSSSGRNRYEQFF
TRBJ2-7 NA NA TRBV19 TGTGCCAGTGGTTATACGCACGAGCAGTACTTC CASGYTHEQYF
TRBJ2-7 TRBD1 once TRBV28 TGTGCCAGCAGTTTACCAGGGGGAAGCGAGCAGTACTTC CASSLPGGSEQYF
TRBJ2-5 TRBD1 once TRBV6-1 TGTGCCAGCAGTACACAGGGGACGGAGACCCAGTACTTC CASSTQGTETQYF
TRBJ1-5 TRBD1 NA TRBV10-1 TGCGCCAGGCTCCAAGCGGTCGCCCGGGACAGCAATAGGCCCCAGCATTTT CARLQAVARDSNRPQHF
TRBJ1-2 NA NA TRBV7-3 TGTGCCAGCAGCTTACCCTTAACACATCAAACCCGGCGGTGCTATGGCTACACCTTC CASSLPLTHQTRRCYGYTF
TRBJ2-7 TRBD2 NA TRBV6-1 TGTGCCAGCAGCCCCGGGGGTAGCGGGGGCTACGAGCAGTACTTC CASSPGGSGGYEQYF
TRBJ2-3 NA NA TRBV29-1 TGCAGCGCCGCAGCGGATACGCAGTATTTT CSAAADTQYF
TRBJ2-7 TRBD1 NA TRBV11-1 TGTGCCAGCAGCTTAGTCGGGACAGCCTACTCCTACGAGCAGTACTTC CASSLVGTAYSYEQYF
TRBJ2-7 NA NA TRBV27 TGTGCCAGCAGTTTTGTCGTAAACTACGAGCAGTACTTC CASSFVVNYEQYF
TRBJ1-2 NA once TRBV18 TGTGCCAGCTCACCATTCCCGGAGGAAGGCTACACCTTC CASSPFPEEGYTF
TRBJ2-1 NA NA TRBV6-4 TGTGCCAGCAGTGATATCAGGAGGGTAGAAACCTACAATGAGCAGTTCTTC CASSDIRRVETYNEQFF
TRBJ1-1 NA NA TRBV7-6 TGTGCCAGCAGCTCGGACAGTTACACTGAAGCTTTCTTT CASSSDSYTEAFF
TRBJ1-5 TRBD1 NA TRBV27 TGTGCCAGCAGTTATCAGGGGGGCAATCAGCCCCAGCATTTT CASSYQGGNQPQHF
TRBJ2-6 NA NA TRBV9 TGTGCCAGCAGCGTAGTATCTGGCTCTGGGGCCAACGTCCTGACTTTC CASSVVSGSGANVLTF
TRBJ2-1 TRBD1 NA TRBV2 TGTGCCAGACGGACAGGGCCCAATGAGCAGTTCTTC CARRTGPNEQFF
TRBJ2-3 NA NA TRBV10-3 TGTGCCATCAGTGGCCGACAAGTTAGCACAGATACGCAGTATTTT CAISGRQVSTDTQYF
TRBJ1-3 NA few TRBV6-5 TGTGCCAGCAGTTATTGGGGCAGCTCTGGAAACACCATATATTTT CASSYWGSSGNTIYF
TRBJ2-1 NA NA TRBV5-5 TGTGCCAGCAGCTTGGTAAGGAATGAGCAGTTCTTC CASSLVRNEQFF
TRBJ2-5 NA NA TRBV9 TGTGCCAGCAGCGCCCTAGGGCAAGAGACCCAGTACTTC CASSALGQETQYF
TRBJ1-4 NA NA TRBV5-1 TGCGCCAGCACCGACGGGGCTCATAATGAAAAACTGTTTTTT CASTDGAHNEKLFF
TRBJ2-7 NA NA TRBV5-1 TGCGCCAGCAGCAAAGGCCATAGGGGTCTCCCGGTTTTGGAGCAGTACTTC CASSKGHRGLPVLEQYF
TRBJ2-1 TRBD2 NA TRBV5-1 TGCGCCAGCAGCTCGAGGGGGACTAGCGGTAGCTCCTACAATGAGCAGTTCTTC CASSSRGTSGSSYNEQFF
TRBJ1-4 NA NA TRBV27 TGTGCCAGCAGCCAGCCGGGGAAGGAAAAACTGTTTTTT CASSQPGKEKLFF
TRBJ2-7 TRBD1 few TRBV2 TGTGCCAGCAGCCCCGCCAGGGGGCCATACTTC CASSPARGPYF
TRBJ2-5 NA NA TRBV7-9 TGTGCCAGCAGCTTATCTGGCGGACAAGAGACCCAGTACTTC CASSLSGGQETQYF
TRBJ2-7 TRBD1 NA TRBV4-3 TGCGCCAGCTCGAACGCACCGGACAGGGGTTCCTACGAGCAGTACTTC CASSNAPDRGSYEQYF
TRBJ1-3 NA once TRBV5-4 TGTGCCAGCAGCTCCGACCCGGGGGGCGCAGGTGGAAACACCATATATTTT CASSSDPGGAGGNTIYF
TRBJ2-7 TRBD1 NA TRBV14 TGTGCCAGCAGCCAAGCGGGACAGGGGTCCTACGAGCAGTACTTC CASSQAGQGSYEQYF